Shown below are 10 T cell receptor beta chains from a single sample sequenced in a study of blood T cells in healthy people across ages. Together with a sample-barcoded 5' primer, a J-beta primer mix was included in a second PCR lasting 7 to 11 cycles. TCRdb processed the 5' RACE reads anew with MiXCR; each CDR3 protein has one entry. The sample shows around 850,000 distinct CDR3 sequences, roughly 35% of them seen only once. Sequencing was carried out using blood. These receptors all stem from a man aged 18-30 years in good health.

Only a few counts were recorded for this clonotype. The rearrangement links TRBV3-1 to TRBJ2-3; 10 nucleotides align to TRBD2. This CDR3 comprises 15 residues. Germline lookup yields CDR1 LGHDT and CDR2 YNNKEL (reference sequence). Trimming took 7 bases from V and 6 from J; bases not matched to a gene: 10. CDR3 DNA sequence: TGTGCCAGCACCACAGCGGGGGGGCCCCTGGATACGCAGTATTTT. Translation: CASTTAGGPLDTQYF.

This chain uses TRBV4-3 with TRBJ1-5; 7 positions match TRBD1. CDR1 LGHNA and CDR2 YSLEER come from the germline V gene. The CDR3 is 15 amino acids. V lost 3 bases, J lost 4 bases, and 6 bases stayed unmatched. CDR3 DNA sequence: TGCGCCAGCAGCCACGAGACAGGGACGAATCAGCCCCAGCATTTT. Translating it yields CASSHETGTNQPQHF.

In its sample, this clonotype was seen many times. For the CDR3, the DNA is TGCGCCAGCAGCCAAGTGATCGACAGGGGATCTTCTAACTATGGCTACACCTTC. This codes for CASSQVIDRGSSNYGYTF. The genes are TRBV4-1 and TRBJ1-2; 8 nucleotides match TRBD1. Germline CDR1 is MGHRA and CDR2 is YSYEKL. The CDR3 loop spans 18 amino acids. Unmatched junction bases numbered 10, after V lost 1 base and J lost 0 bases.

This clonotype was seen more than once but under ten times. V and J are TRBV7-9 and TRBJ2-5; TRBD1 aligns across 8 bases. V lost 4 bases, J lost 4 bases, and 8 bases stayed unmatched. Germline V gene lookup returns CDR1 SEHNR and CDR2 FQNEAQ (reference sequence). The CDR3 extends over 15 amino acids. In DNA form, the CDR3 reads TGTGCCAGCAGCTCCCCGGCAGGGGGCATAGAGACCCAGTACTTC. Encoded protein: CASSSPAGGIETQYF.

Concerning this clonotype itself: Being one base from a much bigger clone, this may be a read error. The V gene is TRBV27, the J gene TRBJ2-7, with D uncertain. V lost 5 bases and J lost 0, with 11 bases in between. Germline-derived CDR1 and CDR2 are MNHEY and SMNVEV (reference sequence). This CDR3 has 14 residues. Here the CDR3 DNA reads TGTGCCAGCAGTGTAGCAACAAGCTCCTACGAGCAGTACTTC. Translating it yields CASSVATSSYEQYF.

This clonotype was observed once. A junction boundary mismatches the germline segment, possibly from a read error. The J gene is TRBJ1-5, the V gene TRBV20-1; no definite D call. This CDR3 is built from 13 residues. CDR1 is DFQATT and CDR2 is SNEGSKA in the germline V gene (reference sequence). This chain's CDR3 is CGARVPGNQPQHF. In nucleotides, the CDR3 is TGCGGTGCTAGAGTCCCTGGGAATCAGCCCCAGCATTTT.

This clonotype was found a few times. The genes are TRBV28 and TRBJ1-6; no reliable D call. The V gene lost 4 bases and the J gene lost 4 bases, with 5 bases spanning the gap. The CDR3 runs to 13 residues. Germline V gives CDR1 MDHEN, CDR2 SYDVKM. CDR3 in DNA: TGTGCCAGCAGTTCGGAGTATAATTCACCCCTCCACTTT. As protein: CASSSEYNSPLHF. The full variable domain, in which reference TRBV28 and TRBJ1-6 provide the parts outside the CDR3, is DVKVTQSSRYLVKRTGEKVFLECVQDMDHENMFWYRQDPGLGLRLIYFSYDVKMKEKGDIPEGYSVSREKKERFSLILESASTNQTSMYLCASSSEYNSPLHFGNGTRLTVT.

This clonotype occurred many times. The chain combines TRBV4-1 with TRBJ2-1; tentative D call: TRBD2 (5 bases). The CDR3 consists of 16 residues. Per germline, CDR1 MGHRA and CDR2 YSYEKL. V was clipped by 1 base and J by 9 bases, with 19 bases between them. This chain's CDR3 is CASSQVIGLAGAEQFF. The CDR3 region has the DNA TGCGCCAGCAGCCAAGTTATCGGGCTAGCCGGAGCTGAGCAGTTCTTC.

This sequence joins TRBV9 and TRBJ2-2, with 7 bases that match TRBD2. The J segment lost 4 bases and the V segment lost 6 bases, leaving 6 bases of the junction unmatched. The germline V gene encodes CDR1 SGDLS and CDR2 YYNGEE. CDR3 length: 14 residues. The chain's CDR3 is CASMGRGFTGELFF. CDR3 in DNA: TGTGCCAGCATGGGGCGGGGGTTCACCGGGGAGCTGTTTTTT. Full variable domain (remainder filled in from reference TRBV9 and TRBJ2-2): DSGVTQTPKHLITATGQRVTLRCSPRSGDLSVYWYQQSLDQGLQFLIQYYNGEERAKGNILERFSAQQFPDLHSELNLSSLELGDSALYFCASMGRGFTGELFFGEGSRLTVL.

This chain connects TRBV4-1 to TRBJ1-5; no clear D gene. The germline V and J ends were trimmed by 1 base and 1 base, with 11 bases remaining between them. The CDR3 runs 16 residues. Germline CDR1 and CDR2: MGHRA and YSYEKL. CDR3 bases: TGCGCCAGCAGCCAAGTTTACGTAATGAGCAATCAGCCCCAGCATTTT. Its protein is CASSQVYVMSNQPQHF.